These 15 T cell receptor beta chains were all obtained from the same sample, sequenced in a study of blood T cells in healthy people across ages. Next came a second PCR, run for 7 to 11 cycles, which used a sample-barcoded 5' primer along with a J-beta primer mix. From the 5' RACE reads, TCRdb called clonotypes with MiXCR, one entry per CDR3 protein. The sample holds over a million distinct CDR3 sequences, approximately 42% seen once. The sample was blood. These receptors all come from a woman between 18 and 29 years old in good health.

This clonotype has a handful of counts. The rearrangement joins TRBV4-1 to TRBJ1-6; TRBD1 agrees at 9 bases. Germline-derived CDR1 and CDR2 are MGHRA and YSYEKL. J gave up 7 bases and V 3 bases, and 4 bases lay outside the gene matches. CDR3 length: 15 amino acids. As DNA, the CDR3 is TGCGCCAGCAGCCACGGGACAGGGCCAAATTCACCCCTCCACTTT. Amino acid sequence: CASSHGTGPNSPLHF.

This chain joins TRBV15 and TRBJ1-4; D gene unclear. This CDR3 is 15 amino acids long. With 2 bases removed from V and 3 bases from J, the gap between germline ends came to 10 bases. The germline V gene has CDR1 LNHNV and CDR2 YYDKDF (reference sequence). The DNA for the CDR3 is TGTGCCACCAGCAGATTAGTGACCCCTAATGAAAAACTGTTTTTT. Translated: CATSRLVTPNEKLFF.

This clonotype appeared a few times. V gene TRBV28 combines with J gene TRBJ2-5, with D tentatively TRBD1 (5 bases). The CDR3 is 12 amino acids. Germline loops: CDR1 MDHEN, CDR2 SYDVKM. Trimming removed 6 bases from V and 9 bases from J, with 14 bases in between. CDR3 sequence reads: CASRPTARAQYF. CDR3 DNA sequence: TGTGCCAGCAGACCGACAGCTAGGGCCCAGTACTTC.

This clonotype was seen only a few times. V and J are TRBV14 and TRBJ2-4, with D unresolved. Gene TRBJ2-7 matches the end of the DNA better, so the J call may be wrong. The germline CDR1 and CDR2 sequences are SGHDN and FVKESK. This CDR3 is 13 amino acids long. DNA of the CDR3: TGTGCCAGCAGCCAAGAGACCGCGAGCGAGCAGTACTTC. Translation: CASSQETASEQYF.

In this sample, this clonotype turned up a few times. The chain has TRBV29-1 and TRBJ2-1; TRBD1 agrees at 9 bases. Per the germline V gene, CDR1 is SQVTM and CDR2 is ANQGSEA. V shed 6 bases and J 9 bases; nucleotides not matched to a gene: 9. CDR3 length equals 13 residues. The CDR3 bases are TGCAGCGTGCCCGGGACAGGGTTGGGTGAGCAGTTCTTC. Protein sequence: CSVPGTGLGEQFF.

This clonotype was observed a few times. The chain combines TRBV27 with TRBJ1-1; 8 nucleotides line up with TRBD1. V trimming: 8 bases; J trimming: 3 bases; junction bases outside the gene matches: 8. The CDR3 is made up of 14 amino acids. Germline V gene sequence: CDR1 MNHEY, CDR2 SMNVEV (reference sequence). The CDR3: CASLQTGGDTEAFF. CDR3 DNA: TGTGCCAGCTTACAAACAGGGGGGGACACTGAAGCTTTCTTT.

The gene calls are TRBV21-1 and TRBJ2-3. TRBV21-1 is classified as a pseudogene. The CDR3 totals 13 residues. The CDR3 region has the DNA TGTGCCAGCAGCAAAAGAGAACGAGCAACGCAGTATTTT. It codes for CASSKRERATQYF.

This clonotype appeared a few times. The CDR3 protein is CASSQDPRYQETQYF. For the CDR3, the DNA is TGTGCCAGCAGCCAAGATCCTCGATACCAAGAGACCCAGTACTTC. The J gene is TRBJ2-5, the V gene TRBV3-1, with D unclear. Germline V gene data show CDR1 as LGHDT and CDR2 as YNNKEL (reference sequence). This CDR3 has 15 residues. V was pared by 0 bases and J by 0 bases, with 8 bases between.

This clonotype has more than one count but fewer than ten. The chain joins TRBV28 to TRBJ1-2; D is uncertain. In germline, CDR1 is MDHEN, CDR2 SYDVKM. V shed 10 bases and J shed 2 bases, with 14 bases lying between them. The CDR3 has 13 amino acids. CDR3 nucleotides: TGTGCCACAAGGGCCCAAGTGAACTATGGCTACACCTTC. It is translated as CATRAQVNYGYTF.

This clonotype was picked up many times. The rearrangement uses TRBV7-9 and TRBJ2-1; D is uncertain. The DNA end is more similar to TRBJ2-7, so the J call may be wrong. The CDR3 covers 14 residues. Looked up from germline, CDR1 is SEHNR and CDR2 is FQNEAQ (reference sequence). The CDR3 sequence is CASSLLSSYNEQYF. The CDR3 coding sequence is TGTGCCAGCAGCTTACTTAGCTCCTACAATGAGCAGTACTTC.

The rearrangement links TRBV27 to TRBJ2-1, with TRBD1 matching 9 bases. The germline CDR1 and CDR2 sequences are MNHEY and SMNVEV (reference sequence). J was trimmed by 10 bases and V by 2 bases; bases with no gene match: 6. The CDR3 totals 14 residues. DNA of the CDR3: TGTGCCAGCAGTTTAGGGACAGGGTGGGACGAGCAGTTCTTC. Its translation: CASSLGTGWDEQFF.

V is TRBV20-1 and J is TRBJ2-2; 8 nucleotides line up with TRBD1. This CDR3 spans 13 amino acids. CDR1 and CDR2 (germline): DFQATT, SNEGSKA (reference sequence). V was pared by 3 bases and J by 5 bases, with 2 bases of the junction left unmatched. The CDR3 DNA reads TGCAGTGCTAGGACAGGGGTAACCGGGGAGCTGTTTTTT. It yields the protein CSARTGVTGELFF.

This chain's CDR3 is CSARDVRSYTSYEQYF. The CDR3 DNA follows: TGCAGTGCTAGAGATGTACGCTCCTATACATCCTACGAGCAGTACTTC. The chain uses TRBV20-1 and TRBJ2-7; D is ambiguous. CDR1 DFQATT and CDR2 SNEGSKA come from the germline V gene (reference sequence). Trimming took off 0 bases at V and 1 base at J, with 16 bases between the two ends. CDR3 length: 16 residues.

The table lists this clonotype with a few counts. V is TRBV9 and J is TRBJ2-1; D could derive from TRBD1 or TRBD2 (5 bases each). The CDR3 totals 16 residues. Looked up from germline, CDR1 is SGDLS and CDR2 is YYNGEE. V dropped 0 bases and J dropped 4 bases, with 14 bases sitting between them. The CDR3, as DNA: TGTGCCAGCAGCGTAGTAGGGGACGGGGCTTACAATGAGCAGTTCTTC. Amino acid sequence: CASSVVGDGAYNEQFF.

The gene calls are TRBV12-3 or TRBV12-4 and TRBJ1-6; the match to TRBD1 covers 9 bases. The CDR3 is 15 amino acids. Trimming at V came to 6 bases and at J to 3 bases, leaving 3 bases not matched to a gene. CDR3 amino acids: CASSGTGFYNSPLHF. CDR3 bases: TGTGCCAGCAGCGGGACAGGGTTCTATAATTCACCCCTCCACTTT.